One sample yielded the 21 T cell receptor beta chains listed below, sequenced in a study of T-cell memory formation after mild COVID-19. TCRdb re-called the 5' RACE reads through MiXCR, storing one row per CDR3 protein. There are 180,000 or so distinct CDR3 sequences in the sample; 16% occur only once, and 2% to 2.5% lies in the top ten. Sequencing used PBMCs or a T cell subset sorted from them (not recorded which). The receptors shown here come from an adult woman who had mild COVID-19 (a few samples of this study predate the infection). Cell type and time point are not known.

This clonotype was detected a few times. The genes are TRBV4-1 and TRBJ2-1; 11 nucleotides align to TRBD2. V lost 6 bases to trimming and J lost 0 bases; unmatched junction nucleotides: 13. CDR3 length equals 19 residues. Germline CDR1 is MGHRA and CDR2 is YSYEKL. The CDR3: CASSPFGGLAASSYNEQFF. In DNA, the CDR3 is TGCGCCAGCAGTCCCTTTGGGGGACTAGCGGCCTCCTCCTACAATGAGCAGTTCTTC.

The CDR3 DNA sequence: TGTGCCAGTAGTATACAGGGGTACACTAATGAAAAACTGTTTTTT. As protein: CASSIQGYTNEKLFF. The chain joins TRBV19 to TRBJ1-4; weak D call: TRBD1 (6 bases). Germline V lookup: CDR1 LNHDA, CDR2 SQIVND (reference sequence). V lost 2 bases, J lost 2 bases, and 9 bases lay in between. This CDR3 region has 15 residues.

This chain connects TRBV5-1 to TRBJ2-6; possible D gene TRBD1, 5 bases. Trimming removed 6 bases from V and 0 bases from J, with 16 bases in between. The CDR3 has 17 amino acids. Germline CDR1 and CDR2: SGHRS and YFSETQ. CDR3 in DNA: TGCGCCAGCACCCCTCATCAGGGATCCTCTGGGGCCAACGTCCTGACTTTC. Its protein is CASTPHQGSSGANVLTF.

CDR3 in amino acids: CASRGTGDSPLHF. For the CDR3, the DNA is TGCGCCAGCAGGGGGACAGGGGATTCACCCCTCCACTTT. The chain recombines TRBV5-1 with TRBJ1-6; 10 nucleotides agree with TRBD1. Per the germline V gene, CDR1 is SGHRS and CDR2 is YFSETQ. Losses at the gene ends were 5 bases for V and 8 bases for J; bases not matched to a gene: 1. CDR3 length: 13 residues. The variable domain in full, with the rest retrieved from reference TRBV5-1 and TRBJ1-6, is KAGVTQTPRYLIKTRGQQVTLSCSPISGHRSVSWYQQTPGQGLQFLFEYFSETQRNKGNFPGRFSGRQFSNSRSEMNVSTLELGDSALYLCASRGTGDSPLHFGNGTRLTVT.

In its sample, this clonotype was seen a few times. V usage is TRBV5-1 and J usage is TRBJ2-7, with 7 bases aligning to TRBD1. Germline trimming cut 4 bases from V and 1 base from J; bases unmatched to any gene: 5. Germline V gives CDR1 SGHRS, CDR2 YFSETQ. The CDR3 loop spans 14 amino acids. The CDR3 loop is CASSPGQRSYEQYF. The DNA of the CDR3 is TGCGCCAGCAGCCCGGGACAGCGATCCTACGAGCAGTACTTC.

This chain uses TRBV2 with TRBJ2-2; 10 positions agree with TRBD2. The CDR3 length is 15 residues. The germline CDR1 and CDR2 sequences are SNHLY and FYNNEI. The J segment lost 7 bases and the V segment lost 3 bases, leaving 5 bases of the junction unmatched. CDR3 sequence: CASSEASGSFGELFF. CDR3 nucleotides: TGTGCCAGCAGTGAGGCTAGCGGGAGTTTCGGGGAGCTGTTTTTT.

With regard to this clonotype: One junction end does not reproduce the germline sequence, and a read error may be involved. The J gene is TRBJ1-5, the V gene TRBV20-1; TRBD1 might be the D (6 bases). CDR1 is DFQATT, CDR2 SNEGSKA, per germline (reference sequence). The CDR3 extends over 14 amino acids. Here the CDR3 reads CRASPPGAGQPQHF. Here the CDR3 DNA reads TGCAGGGCTAGTCCCCCGGGGGCAGGGCAGCCCCAGCATTTT.

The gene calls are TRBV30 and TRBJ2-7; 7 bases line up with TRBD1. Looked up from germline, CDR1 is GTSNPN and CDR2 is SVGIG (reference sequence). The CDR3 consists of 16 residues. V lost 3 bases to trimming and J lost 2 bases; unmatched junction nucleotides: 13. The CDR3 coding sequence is TGTGCCTGGAGCGGAGTTCGGTGGGACAGAGCCTACGAGCAGTACTTC. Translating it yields CAWSGVRWDRAYEQYF.

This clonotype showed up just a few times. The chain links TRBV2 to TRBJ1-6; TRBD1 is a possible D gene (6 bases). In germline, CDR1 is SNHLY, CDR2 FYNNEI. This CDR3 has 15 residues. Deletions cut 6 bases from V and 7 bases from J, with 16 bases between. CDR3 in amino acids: CASRAGDTGNSPLHF. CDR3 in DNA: TGTGCCAGCAGAGCCGGGGACACAGGGAATTCACCCCTCCACTTT.

CDR3 loop: CASSLKTSGVGPFTDTQYF. CDR3 sequence (DNA): TGTGCCAGCAGCCTCAAGACTAGCGGGGTTGGTCCCTTCACAGATACGCAGTATTTT. V and J are TRBV7-9 and TRBJ2-3; 11 bases fit TRBD2. Germline V CDR1 and CDR2: SEHNR, FQNEAQ (reference sequence). V dropped 5 bases and J dropped 2; count of bases not matched to a gene: 15. The CDR3 runs to 19 residues.

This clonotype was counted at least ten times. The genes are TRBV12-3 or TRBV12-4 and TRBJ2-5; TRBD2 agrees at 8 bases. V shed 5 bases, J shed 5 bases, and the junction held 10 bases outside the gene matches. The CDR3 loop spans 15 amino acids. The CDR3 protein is CASSPRAGVGETQYF. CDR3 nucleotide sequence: TGTGCCAGCAGTCCCCGAGCGGGAGTGGGGGAGACCCAGTACTTC.

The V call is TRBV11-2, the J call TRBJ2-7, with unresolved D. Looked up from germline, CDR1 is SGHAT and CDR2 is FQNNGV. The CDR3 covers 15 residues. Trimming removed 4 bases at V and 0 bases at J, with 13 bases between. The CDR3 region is CASSSVATYSYEQYF. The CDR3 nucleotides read TGTGCCAGCAGCTCAGTCGCCACATACTCCTACGAGCAGTACTTC.

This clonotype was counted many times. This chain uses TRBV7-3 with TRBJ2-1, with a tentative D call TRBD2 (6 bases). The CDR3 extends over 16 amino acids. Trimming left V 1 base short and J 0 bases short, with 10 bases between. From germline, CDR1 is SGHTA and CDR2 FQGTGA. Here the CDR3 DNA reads TGTGCCAGCAGCTTAATAGGAGGGGCCTCCTACAATGAGCAGTTCTTC. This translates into CASSLIGGASYNEQFF.

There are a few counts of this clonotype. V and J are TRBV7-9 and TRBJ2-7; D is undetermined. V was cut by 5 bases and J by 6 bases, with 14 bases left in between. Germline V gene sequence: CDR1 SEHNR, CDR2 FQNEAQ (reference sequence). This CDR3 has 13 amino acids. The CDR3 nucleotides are TGTGCCAGCAGCACCCGGTCCGACGGCGAGCAGTACTTC. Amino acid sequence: CASSTRSDGEQYF.

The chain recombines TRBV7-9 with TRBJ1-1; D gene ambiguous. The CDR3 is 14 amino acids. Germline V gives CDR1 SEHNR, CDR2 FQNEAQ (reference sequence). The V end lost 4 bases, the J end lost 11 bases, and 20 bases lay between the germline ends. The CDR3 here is CASSSQSGVSGAFF. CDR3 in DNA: TGTGCCAGCAGCTCACAGTCGGGAGTCTCTGGGGCTTTCTTT.

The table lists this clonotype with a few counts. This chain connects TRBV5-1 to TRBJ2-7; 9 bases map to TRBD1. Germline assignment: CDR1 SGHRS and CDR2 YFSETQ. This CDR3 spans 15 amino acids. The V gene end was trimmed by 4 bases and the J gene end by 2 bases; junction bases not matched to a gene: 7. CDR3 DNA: TGCGCCAGCAGCCAGGGGGACAGGGAAACCTACGAGCAGTACTTC. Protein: CASSQGDRETYEQYF.

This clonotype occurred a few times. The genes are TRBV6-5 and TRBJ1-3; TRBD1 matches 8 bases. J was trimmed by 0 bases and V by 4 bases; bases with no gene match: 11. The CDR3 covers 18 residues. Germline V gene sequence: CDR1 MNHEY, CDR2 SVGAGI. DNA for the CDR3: TGTGCCAGCAGTTTCGCACCGGGACAGGTGATCTCTGGAAACACCATATATTTT. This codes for CASSFAPGQVISGNTIYF.

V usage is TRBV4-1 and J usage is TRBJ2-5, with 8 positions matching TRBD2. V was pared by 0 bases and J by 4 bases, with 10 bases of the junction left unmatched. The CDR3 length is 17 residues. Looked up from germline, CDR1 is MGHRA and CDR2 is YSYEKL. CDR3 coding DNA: TGCGCCAGCAGCCAAGATTACCGGGGGGGCGGTCGAGAGACCCAGTACTTC. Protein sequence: CASSQDYRGGGRETQYF.

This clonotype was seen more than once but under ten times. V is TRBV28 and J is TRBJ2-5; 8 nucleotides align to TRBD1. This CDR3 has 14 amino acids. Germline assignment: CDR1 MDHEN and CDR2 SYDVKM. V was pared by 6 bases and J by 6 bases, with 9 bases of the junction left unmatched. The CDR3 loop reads CASSYSRGQKTQYF. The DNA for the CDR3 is TGTGCCAGCAGCTATTCCAGGGGGCAGAAGACCCAGTACTTC. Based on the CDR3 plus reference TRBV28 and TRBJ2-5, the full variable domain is DVKVTQSSRYLVKRTGEKVFLECVQDMDHENMFWYRQDPGLGLRLIYFSYDVKMKEKGDIPEGYSVSREKKERFSLILESASTNQTSMYLCASSYSRGQKTQYFGPGTRLLVL.

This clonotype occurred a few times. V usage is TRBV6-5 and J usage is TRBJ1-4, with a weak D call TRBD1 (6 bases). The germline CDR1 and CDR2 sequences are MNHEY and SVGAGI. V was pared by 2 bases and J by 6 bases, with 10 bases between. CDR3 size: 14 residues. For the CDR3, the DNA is TGTGCCAGCAGTTACCGGGGGGCGGATGAAAAACTGTTTTTT. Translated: CASSYRGADEKLFF.

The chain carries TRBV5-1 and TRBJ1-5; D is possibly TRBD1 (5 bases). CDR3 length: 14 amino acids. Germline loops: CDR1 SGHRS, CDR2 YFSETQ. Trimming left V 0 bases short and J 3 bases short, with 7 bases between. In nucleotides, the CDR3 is TGCGCCAGCAGCTTGGGGGACCTCAATCAGCCCCAGCATTTT. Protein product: CASSLGDLNQPQHF. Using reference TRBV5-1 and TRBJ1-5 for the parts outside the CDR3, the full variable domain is KAGVTQTPRYLIKTRGQQVTLSCSPISGHRSVSWYQQTPGQGLQFLFEYFSETQRNKGNFPGRFSGRQFSNSRSEMNVSTLELGDSALYLCASSLGDLNQPQHFGDGTRLSIL.